A single sample gave rise to the 17 T cell receptor beta chains below, sequenced in a study of shared clonotypes between healthy human individuals. TCRdb's table, derived via immunoSEQ multiplex PCR, lists solely in-frame clones and lacks some. The sample consists of around 2,000,000 clones, 85% to 95% of them appearing once. Naive CD8 cells lacked CD45RO, underwent positive selection for CCR7 and left out terminally differentiated effector memory CD45RA+ cells. The sample comprised naive CD8+ T cells from PBMCs. These receptors were collected from a man aged 18 to 29 in good health. Some clones in this sample may be carry-over from other donors' samples.

The chain has TRBV27 and TRBJ2-3; perhaps TRBD2 as D (6 bases). The germline gives CDR1 MNHEY, CDR2 SMNVEV (reference sequence). This CDR3 region has 16 residues. Trimming removed 5 bases from V and 4 bases from J, with 19 bases in between. The CDR3 reads CASSVTRRERADTQYF. DNA of the CDR3: TGTGCCAGCAGTGTTACTAGACGGGAGCGAGCAGATACGCAGTATTTT.

V usage is TRBV7-2 and J usage is TRBJ2-7; TRBD1 matches at 9 bases. This CDR3 is built from 15 residues. The junction had 7 bases not matched to a gene; V was cut back by 4 bases and J by 3 bases. Looked up from germline, CDR1 is SGHTA and CDR2 is FQGNSA. The CDR3 nucleotides are TGTGCCAGCAGCTCCTGGGACAGGGAAGGCTACGAGCAGTACTTC. Translation gives CASSSWDREGYEQYF.

The rearrangement uses TRBV23-1 and TRBJ1-2, with D possibly being TRBD1 (5 bases). TRBV23-1 carries the ORF label, with uncertain function. Trimming took off 2 bases at V and 1 base at J, with 11 bases between the two ends. This CDR3 comprises 15 residues. This CDR3 reads CASSQDDRNNYGYTF. CDR3 DNA: TGCGCCAGCAGTCAAGACGACAGAAATAACTATGGCTACACCTTC.

The chain uses TRBV7-7 and TRBJ2-2, with TRBD1 matching over 12 bases. V was pared by 6 bases and J by 6 bases, with 5 bases of the junction left unmatched. This CDR3 spans 15 amino acids. Looked up from germline, CDR1 is SSHAT and CDR2 is FNYEAQ (reference sequence). This CDR3 reads CASSVGTGGSGELFF. The CDR3 nucleotides are TGTGCCAGCAGTGTCGGGACAGGGGGCTCCGGGGAGCTGTTTTTT.

This clone was observed once. The V and J genes are TRBV19 and TRBJ2-3; D is possibly TRBD2 (7 bases). The germline gives CDR1 LNHDA, CDR2 SQIVND (reference sequence). This CDR3 is built from 15 residues. V was shortened by 3 bases and J by 4 bases, with 14 bases between the two germline ends. CDR3: CASSIGLGGADTQYF. The CDR3 region has the DNA TGTGCCAGTAGTATTGGACTAGGGGGTGCAGATACGCAGTATTTT. Drawing the rest from reference TRBV19 and TRBJ2-3, the complete variable domain is DGGITQSPKYLFRKEGQNVTLSCEQNLNHDAMYWYRQDPGQGLRLIYYSQIVNDFQKGDIAEGYSVSREKKESFPLTVTSAQKNPTAFYLCASSIGLGGADTQYFGPGTRLTVL.

This rearrangement joins TRBV2 to TRBJ2-7; possibly TRBD2 for D (6 bases). The CDR3 spans 15 residues. The ends were cut back, 6 bases at V and 5 bases at J, with 20 bases in the middle. Germline assignment: CDR1 SNHLY and CDR2 FYNNEI. CDR3 DNA sequence: TGTGCCAGCAGAGAGATACCGGGAGATCGAGACGAGCAGTACTTC. Translated, it gives CASREIPGDRDEQYF.

This clone was detected only a few times. This chain uses TRBV11-2 with TRBJ2-3; D ambiguous. This CDR3 has 13 residues. Trimming stripped 5 bases from V and 5 bases from J, with 11 bases between. Germline V CDR1 and CDR2: SGHAT, FQNNGV. CDR3: CASSRKQRDTQYF. The CDR3 DNA reads as TGTGCCAGCAGCCGGAAACAGCGAGATACGCAGTATTTT.

The rearrangement joins TRBV27 to TRBJ2-1, with D perhaps matching TRBD1 or TRBD2 (5 bases each). Germline loops: CDR1 MNHEY, CDR2 SMNVEV (reference sequence). CDR3 length: 15 amino acids. V was cut by 7 bases and J by 5 bases, with 18 bases left in between. The CDR3 loop is CASTWGTDGHNEQFF. Here the CDR3 DNA reads TGTGCCAGCACCTGGGGGACCGACGGGCACAATGAGCAGTTCTTC.

The V and J genes are TRBV9 and TRBJ2-2, with D unresolved. The CDR3 is 13 amino acids. The V gene's germline CDR1 is SGDLS and CDR2 YYNGEE. Trimming left V 6 bases short and J 0 bases short, with 6 bases between. As DNA, the CDR3 is TGTGCCAGCATGCCATCGAACACCGGGGAGCTGTTTTTT. Protein sequence: CASMPSNTGELFF.

The CDR3: CASSVRREEETQYF. The DNA for the CDR3 is TGTGCCAGCAGCGTACGGCGGGAGGAGGAGACCCAGTACTTC. The chain is built from TRBV9 and TRBJ2-5; 8 positions agree with TRBD2. CDR1 and CDR2 (germline): SGDLS, YYNGEE. V shed 1 base, J shed 5 bases, and the junction held 4 bases outside the gene matches. CDR3 length: 14 amino acids.

The chain has TRBV11-2 and TRBJ2-7; 9 bases are shared with TRBD1. CDR1 and CDR2 from the germline V gene are SGHAT and FQNNGV. The CDR3 length is 14 residues. The V and J ends lost 3 bases and 5 bases, in that order; junction bases with no gene match: 5. The CDR3 reads CASSFGTGTHEQYF. The CDR3 bases are TGTGCCAGCAGCTTCGGGACAGGGACCCACGAGCAGTACTTC. Based on the CDR3 plus reference TRBV11-2 and TRBJ2-7, the full variable domain is EAGVAQSPRYKIIEKRQSVAFWCNPISGHATLYWYQQILGQGPKLLIQFQNNGVVDDSQLPKDRFSAERLKGVDSTLKIQPAKLEDSAVYLCASSFGTGTHEQYFGPGTRLTVT.

The chain has TRBV6-1 and TRBJ2-7, with D possibly TRBD1 on 6 matching bases. V lost 6 bases and J 7 bases, leaving 13 bases between the germline ends. Germline CDR1 MNHNS, CDR2 SASEGT. The length of the CDR3 is 12 residues. CDR3 loop: CASSRGPREQYF. In DNA form, the CDR3 reads TGTGCCAGCAGCAGGGGACCCAGAGAGCAGTACTTC.

J is TRBJ2-5 and V is TRBV28, with TRBD2 identical over 7 bases. Germline V gene data show CDR1 as MDHEN and CDR2 as SYDVKM. The V gene end was trimmed by 5 bases and the J gene end by 0 bases; junction bases not matched to a gene: 9. The CDR3 has 16 residues. CDR3 coding DNA: TGTGCCAGCAGTCCCGTAACGGGAGGAAACCAAGAGACCCAGTACTTC. This gives the protein CASSPVTGGNQETQYF.

The rearrangement links TRBV29-1 to TRBJ2-1; 10 bases are shared with TRBD2. The CDR3 is made up of 14 amino acids. The ends lost 6 bases at V and 6 bases at J; junction bases unmatched: 8. Looked up from germline, CDR1 is SQVTM and CDR2 is ANQGSEA. CDR3 nucleotide sequence: TGCAGCGTCCTAGCGGGGGTAGTGGGCAATGAGCAGTTCTTC. Amino acid sequence: CSVLAGVVGNEQFF.

In the case of this clone: The same CDR3 is also encoded by other DNA sequences in this sample. This CDR3 is CASSYSDRGYGYTF. The CDR3 DNA is TGTGCCAGCAGTTACTCTGACAGGGGGTATGGCTACACCTTC. The chain has TRBV6-5 and TRBJ1-2, with 9 bases fitting TRBD1. Germline V gives CDR1 MNHEY, CDR2 SVGAGI. The junction had 1 base not matched to a gene; V was cut back by 0 bases and J by 5 bases. The CDR3 covers 14 residues.

This rearrangement joins TRBV29-1 to TRBJ1-2, with TRBD1 identical over 7 bases. The CDR3 has 13 amino acids. Unmatched junction bases numbered 7, after V lost 5 bases and J lost 4 bases. Germline V lookup: CDR1 SQVTM, CDR2 ANQGSEA. The CDR3 nucleotides are TGCAGCGTTAACAGGGGTTTATTCTATGGCTACACCTTC. Encoded protein: CSVNRGLFYGYTF.

Remarks on this clone: Other DNA sequences of this sample code for an identical CDR3. The genes are TRBV4-3 and TRBJ2-5; 13 positions match TRBD2. CDR3 length: 15 residues. CDR1 is LGHNA, CDR2 YSLEER, per germline. After removal of 4 bases from V and 5 bases from J, the junction contained 4 bases not matched to a gene. The CDR3 region has the DNA TGCGCCAGCAGCCCTGGACTAGCGGGAGCGGAGACCCAGTACTTC. Its protein is CASSPGLAGAETQYF.